The clone carrying this T cell receptor beta chain was detected only once. Its antigen is not identified. This sample is part of a study of T cell responses to AZD1222 COVID-19 vaccine. About the study: The study pooled second doses at about 4 or about 12 weeks. Points from the study as a whole: The sample set comprised mostly white British donors with more females, and clonal diversity was possibly underestimated. Two AZD1222 doses significantly raised spike-specific TCR breadth and depth over controls.

Clones were sequenced by immunoSEQ multiplex PCR, and TCRdb holds only the in-frame ones, with some missing. The sample records approximately 140,000 clones, 85% to 95% being singletons. This CDR3 has 16 amino acids. Trimming took 4 bases from V and 5 from J; bases not matched to a gene: 13. The V gene's germline CDR1 is KGHSH and CDR2 LQKENI. The V call is TRBV18, the J call TRBJ2-5, with TRBD1 matching over 7 bases. This TCR came from an adult in good health. The material was peripheral blood, obtained on day 0 of AZD1222 vaccination. As DNA, the CDR3 is TGTGCCAGCTCACTACGGGGACAGTCTATGAGGGAGACCCAGTACTTC. The encoded protein is CASSLRGQSMRETQYF.